The TCR beta chain under discussion was sequenced for a study of blood T cell repertoires in COVID-19. About the study: COVID-19 samples, acute and convalescent, were from the United States, Italy and Spain. PBMCs, B-cell-depleted T cells, or T cells were the source of the cDNA or gDNA that made up the material.

The protocol was immunoSEQ multiplex PCR, while the TCRdb copy is restricted to in-frame clones and leaves out a portion. The data show a few hundred thousand clones, 70% to 90% seen once. Germline-derived CDR1 and CDR2 are SEHNR and FQNEAQ (reference sequence). V lost 5 bases to trimming and J lost 4 bases; unmatched junction nucleotides: 5. This CDR3 contains 14 residues. The V gene is TRBV7-9, the J gene TRBJ1-2; 9 positions match TRBD1. The sample taken for sequencing was peripheral blood. This receptor was obtained from a human donor in a cohort sampled during active COVID-19. CDR3 coding DNA: TGTGCCAGCAGCCCACAGACAGGGGGCTATGGCTACACCTTC. Translating gives CASSPQTGGYGYTF.